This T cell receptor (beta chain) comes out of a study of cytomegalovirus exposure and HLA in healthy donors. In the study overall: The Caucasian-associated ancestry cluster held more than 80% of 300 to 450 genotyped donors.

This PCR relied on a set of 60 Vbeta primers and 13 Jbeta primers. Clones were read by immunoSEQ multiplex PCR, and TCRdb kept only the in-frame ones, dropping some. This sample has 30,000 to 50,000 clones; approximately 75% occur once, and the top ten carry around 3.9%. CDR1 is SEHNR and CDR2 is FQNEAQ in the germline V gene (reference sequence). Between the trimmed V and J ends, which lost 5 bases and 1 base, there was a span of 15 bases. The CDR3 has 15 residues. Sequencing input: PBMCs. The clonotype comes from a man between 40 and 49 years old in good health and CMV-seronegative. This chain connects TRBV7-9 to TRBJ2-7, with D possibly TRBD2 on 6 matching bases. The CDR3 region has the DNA TGTGCCAGCAGCCAGACTAGTCTTTCTTCCTACGAGCAGTACTTC. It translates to CASSQTSLSSYEQYF. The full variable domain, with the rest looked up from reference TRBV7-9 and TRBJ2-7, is DTGVSQNPRHKITKRGQNVTFRCDPISEHNRLYWYRQTLGQGPEFLTYFQNEAQLEKSRLLSDRFSAERPKGSFSTLEIQRTEQGDSAMYLCASSQTSLSSYEQYFGPGTRLTVT.